This T cell receptor (beta chain) derives from a study of T cell clonality in common variable immunodeficiency. This clone was observed at least ten times. Its specificity is not known. Sequencing ends 3 residues short of the CDR3 end; the germline J gene provides the rest. Assay used: immunoSEQ multiplex PCR; TCRdb lists only in-frame clones, some missing. Captured here are about 52,000 clones, none seen once; the top ten comprise about 1.7%. This CDR3 comprises 15 residues. After removal of 1 base from V and 3 bases from J, the junction contained 1 base not matched to a gene. CDR1 is LNHDA, CDR2 SQIVND, per germline (reference sequence). Study conclusions and caveats: Compared with controls, CVID subjects had fewer shared TCRbeta clones.

V usage is TRBV19 and J usage is TRBJ1-2; 11 bases align to TRBD1. The sequenced sample consisted of peripheral blood mononuclear cells. The source of this sequence is a person aged 18 to 75 in good health. The CDR3 reads CASSIGTGGDYGYTF. CDR3 DNA (partial): TGTGCCAGTAGTATAGGGACAGGGGGCGACTATGGC.